These 26 T cell receptor beta chains came from one sample sequenced in a study of blood T cell repertoires in COVID-19. Data came from immunoSEQ multiplex PCR; TCRdb stores just in-frame clones and leaves some out. The sample lists approximately 28,000 clones, about 92% occurring once. The material sequenced was peripheral blood. These receptors all stem from a man between 65 and 80 years old with active or convalescent COVID-19.

The CDR3 region has the DNA TGTGCCAGCAGCAGATACCCGGGAAGAAGACAGGGGACTTACTCTGGAAACACCATATATTTT. Protein: CASSRYPGRRQGTYSGNTIYF. The chain links TRBV21-1 to TRBJ1-3; TRBD1 is the table's D call, not checked against the DNA. TRBV21-1 is reported as a pseudogene. CDR3 length equals 21 residues.

The chain employs TRBV5-1 and TRBJ2-2; D remains unclear. The CDR3 covers 14 residues. Germline V gene sequence: CDR1 SGHRS, CDR2 YFSETQ. Trimming removed 1 base from V and 1 base from J, with 5 bases in between. CDR3 loop: CASSLSVNTGELFF. The CDR3 DNA follows: TGCGCCAGCAGCTTGTCGGTGAACACCGGGGAGCTGTTTTTT.

The V gene is TRBV3-1 (or the pseudogene TRBV3-2), the J gene TRBJ2-2; no clear D gene. The V gene lost 3 bases and the J gene lost 1 base, with 6 bases spanning the gap. The CDR3 extends over 14 amino acids. Germline V gives CDR1 LGHDT, CDR2 YNNKEL (reference sequence). The CDR3 region is CASSQGRNTGELFF. The CDR3 bases are TGTGCCAGCAGCCAGGGCAGGAACACCGGGGAGCTGTTTTTT.

The chain recombines TRBV10-3 with TRBJ1-1; TRBD1 aligns across 9 bases. The CDR3 contains 17 residues. CDR1 is ENHRY and CDR2 is SYGVKD in the germline V gene. V gave up 4 bases and J gave up 1 base; unmatched junction bases: 10. CDR3 nucleotides: TGTGCCATCAGTGCTTCACTGGGACAGGGTAAGAACACTGAAGCTTTCTTT. This sequence encodes CAISASLGQGKNTEAFF.

This chain links TRBV4-2 with TRBJ1-3, with D possibly TRBD1 on 6 matching bases. With 2 bases removed from V and 3 bases from J, the gap between germline ends came to 11 bases. The CDR3 runs to 15 residues. Germline CDR1 is LGHNA and CDR2 is YNFKEQ. This chain's CDR3 is CASSQPTGLGNTIYF. The CDR3 DNA reads TGTGCCAGCAGCCAACCCACAGGGCTTGGAAACACCATATATTTT.

The gene calls are TRBV6-2 or TRBV6-3 and TRBJ2-1, with no clear D. Germline loops: CDR1 MNHEY, CDR2 SVGEGT. With 6 bases removed from V and 7 bases from J, the gap between germline ends came to 10 bases. The CDR3 is 12 amino acids. CDR3 region: CASSERSNEQFF. Here the CDR3 DNA reads TGTGCCAGCAGCGAGCGATCAAATGAGCAGTTCTTC.

The V gene is TRBV5-4, the J gene TRBJ2-1; TRBD1 might be the D (5 bases). Trimming shortened V by 0 bases and J by 1 base, and 11 bases separated the two germline ends. Germline CDR1 is SGHNT and CDR2 is YYREEE (reference sequence). The CDR3 totals 16 residues. The CDR3 coding sequence is TGTGCCAGCAGCTTGGAAGGGGTAAATTCCTACAATGAGCAGTTCTTC. It translates to CASSLEGVNSYNEQFF.

This rearrangement joins TRBV3-1 (or the pseudogene TRBV3-2) to TRBJ1-1; no reliable D call. Trimming removed 4 bases at V and 0 bases at J, with 6 bases between. Germline CDR1 reads LGHDT; CDR2 reads YNNKEL (reference sequence). The CDR3 loop spans 13 amino acids. CDR3 DNA sequence: TGTGCCAGCAGCCTCGACTTGAACACTGAAGCTTTCTTT. This gives the protein CASSLDLNTEAFF.

The chain joins TRBV9 to TRBJ2-1, with D possibly being TRBD1 (6 bases). The CDR3 runs 15 residues. Trimming cost V 0 bases and J 0 bases, with 7 bases left between them. The germline gives CDR1 SGDLS, CDR2 YYNGEE. Here the CDR3 DNA reads TGTGCCAGCAGCGTAGAGGGGGTCTCCTACAATGAGCAGTTCTTC. As protein: CASSVEGVSYNEQFF.

The chain combines TRBV19 with TRBJ1-2; a possible D gene is TRBD1 (6 bases). The germline CDR1 and CDR2 sequences are LNHDA and SQIVND (reference sequence). This CDR3 comprises 13 residues. Trimming removed 7 bases from V and 2 bases from J, with 11 bases in between. In DNA form, the CDR3 reads TGTGCCAGTACCAACAGGGTGAACTATGGCTACACCTTC. It codes for CASTNRVNYGYTF.

The rearrangement uses TRBV7-9 and TRBJ2-7, with 7 bases identical to TRBD1. Germline-derived CDR1 and CDR2 are SEHNR and FQNEAQ (reference sequence). V gave up 4 bases and J gave up 6 bases; unmatched junction bases: 6. There are 13 residues in the CDR3. For the CDR3, the DNA is TGTGCCAGCAGCTCTTTTACAGGGGTCGAGCAGTACGTC. As protein: CASSSFTGVEQYV.

This clone appeared a single time. J is TRBJ2-1 and V is TRBV11-2; 8 bases line up with TRBD2. This CDR3 has 13 amino acids. The germline gives CDR1 SGHAT, CDR2 FQNNGV. V dropped 4 bases and J dropped 7; count of bases not matched to a gene: 3. CDR3 in DNA: TGTGCCAGCAGCTCCGGGACTAGAAATGAGCAGTTCTTC. Its protein product is CASSSGTRNEQFF.

J is TRBJ1-2 and V is TRBV6-1, with a tentative D call TRBD1 (6 bases). Trimming removed 0 bases from V and 4 bases from J, with 15 bases in between. From germline, CDR1 is MNHNS and CDR2 SASEGT. The CDR3 sequence is 16 residues long. The CDR3 is CASSEAWGGSGYGYTF. The CDR3 DNA sequence: TGTGCCAGCAGTGAAGCCTGGGGGGGCTCGGGCTATGGCTACACCTTC.

V usage is TRBV11-2 and J usage is TRBJ2-2; 9 nucleotides agree with TRBD2. CDR1 is SGHAT, CDR2 FQNNGV, per germline. V dropped 1 base and J dropped 7; count of bases not matched to a gene: 7. The CDR3 covers 16 residues. The DNA for the CDR3 is TGTGCCAGCAGCTTAGTAGCGGGAGTCGGGGTCGGGGAGCTGTTTTTT. It translates to CASSLVAGVGVGELFF.

This sequence joins TRBV7-9 and TRBJ1-3; 9 positions match TRBD1. Trimming at V came to 5 bases and at J to 0 bases, leaving 5 bases not matched to a gene. The CDR3 has 16 residues. The V gene's germline CDR1 is SEHNR and CDR2 FQNEAQ (reference sequence). The CDR3 DNA follows: TGTGCCAGCAGCCCTCCGGGACAGGGCTCTGGAAACACCATATATTTT. Amino acids: CASSPPGQGSGNTIYF.

The chain couples TRBV7-9 to TRBJ2-7; tentative D call: TRBD1 (7 bases). This CDR3 has 13 amino acids. Per germline, CDR1 SEHNR and CDR2 FQNEAQ (reference sequence). Trimming pared 5 bases from V and 7 bases from J, leaving 15 bases between. The CDR3 is CASSPRGVGEQYF. CDR3 sequence (DNA): TGTGCCAGCAGCCCCAGGGGGGTGGGGGAGCAGTACTTC.

Here the CDR3 reads CASSEDRQSYNEQFF. CDR3 bases: TGTGCCAGCAGTGAAGACAGACAATCCTACAATGAGCAGTTCTTC. The chain combines TRBV6-1 with TRBJ2-1; D remains unclear. Trimming took 1 base from V and 1 from J, leaving 8 bases between them. Germline V gene sequence: CDR1 MNHNS, CDR2 SASEGT. The CDR3 totals 15 residues.

The chain recombines TRBV30 with TRBJ2-5, with D possibly matching TRBD1 (6 bases). This CDR3 is built from 13 residues. V shed 1 base and J shed 4 bases, with 10 bases lying between them. Germline V CDR1 and CDR2: GTSNPN, SVGIG (reference sequence). CDR3 DNA: TGTGCCTGGAGTGGTCTAGGGGGAGAGACCCAGTACTTC. It encodes CAWSGLGGETQYF.

A single count supports this clone. The chain couples TRBV15 to TRBJ1-1; D ambiguous. CDR1 LNHNV and CDR2 YYDKDF come from the germline V gene (reference sequence). Trimming cost V 5 bases and J 4 bases, with 11 bases left between them. The CDR3 covers 13 residues. This chain's CDR3 is CATSGSMVTEAFF. The CDR3 DNA reads as TGTGCCACCAGCGGTAGTATGGTCACTGAAGCTTTCTTT.

J is TRBJ1-2 and V is TRBV7-3; 11 bases agree with TRBD1. Germline V lookup: CDR1 SGHTA, CDR2 FQGTGA. CDR3 length: 14 amino acids. The V gene end was trimmed by 4 bases and the J gene end by 8 bases; junction bases not matched to a gene: 6. The chain's CDR3 is CASSSGGTGGGYTF. The CDR3, as DNA: TGTGCCAGCAGCTCCGGTGGGACAGGGGGAGGCTACACCTTC.

The chain has TRBV19 and TRBJ1-2; D remains unclear. Germline CDR1 reads LNHDA; CDR2 reads SQIVND (reference sequence). V was clipped by 3 bases and J by 8 bases, with 7 bases between them. CDR3 length equals 11 residues. Here the CDR3 reads CASSIAGGYTF. CDR3 sequence (DNA): TGTGCCAGTAGTATCGCGGGGGGCTACACCTTC.

This chain connects TRBV7-9 to TRBJ1-1, with TRBD1 as a possible D gene (6 bases). V was trimmed by 6 bases and J by 8 bases, leaving 22 bases between them. Germline CDR1 is SEHNR and CDR2 is FQNEAQ (reference sequence). The CDR3 is made up of 15 amino acids. CDR3 loop: CASSPSQGVSPEAFF. The CDR3 nucleotides are TGTGCCAGCAGTCCGTCACAGGGTGTATCTCCGGAAGCTTTCTTT.

The chain uses TRBV15 and TRBJ2-4, with TRBD1 matching 7 bases. The V gene end was trimmed by 5 bases and the J gene end by 0 bases; junction bases not matched to a gene: 13. This CDR3 is built from 18 residues. Per germline, CDR1 LNHNV and CDR2 YYDKDF (reference sequence). The CDR3 protein is CATSEQGRRRLAKNIQYF. The CDR3 DNA reads TGTGCCACCAGCGAACAGGGGCGCCGGCGGCTAGCCAAAAACATTCAGTACTTC.

The V call is TRBV9, the J call TRBJ2-3; 9 bases fit TRBD2. The CDR3 loop spans 18 amino acids. The trim removed 0 bases at V and 2 bases at J, leaving 10 bases unmatched. Per germline, CDR1 SGDLS and CDR2 YYNGEE. CDR3 nucleotide sequence: TGTGCCAGCAGCGTAGGTTGGAATAGCGGGAGAAACACAGATACGCAGTATTTT. This translates into CASSVGWNSGRNTDTQYF.

This clone was recorded once. The chain couples TRBV5-8 to TRBJ1-5, with TRBD1 identical over 9 bases. J gave up 4 bases and V 5 bases, and 7 bases lay outside the gene matches. The CDR3 sequence is 15 residues long. Per the germline V gene, CDR1 is SGHTS and CDR2 is YDEGEE. The CDR3 here is CASSSTGGRNQPQHF. The CDR3 bases are TGTGCCAGCAGTTCGACAGGGGGACGGAATCAGCCCCAGCATTTT. Complete variable domain (other parts from reference TRBV5-8 and TRBJ1-5): EAGVTQSPTHLIKTRGQQATLRCSPISGHTSVYWYQQALGLGLQFLLWYDEGEERNRGNFPPRFSGRQFPNYSSELNVNALELEDSALYLCASSSTGGRNQPQHFGDGTRLSIL.

V gene TRBV6-5 combines with J gene TRBJ1-2; unclear D gene. Germline lookup yields CDR1 MNHEY and CDR2 SVGAGI. Trimming took 4 bases from V and 1 from J, leaving 7 bases between them. The CDR3 loop spans 13 amino acids. CDR3 sequence (DNA): TGTGCCAGCAGTTCTTCAGATAACTATGGCTACACCTTC. Protein sequence: CASSSSDNYGYTF.